The clone carrying this TCR beta chain was observed a few times. TCRdb redid the calling of the 5' RACE reads with MiXCR, one entry per CDR3 protein. The sample lists roughly 310,000 distinct CDR3 sequences, about 15% occurring once. The entry originates in a study of T-cell memory formation after mild COVID-19. The CDR3 is made up of 13 amino acids. Germline CDR1 SGHTA, CDR2 FQGNSA. Losses at the gene ends were 0 bases for V and 13 bases for J; bases not matched to a gene: 5. This sequence originates from a man aged 18 to 30 who had mild COVID-19 (a few samples of this study predate the infection). Cell type and time point are not known. The sequenced sample consisted of PBMCs or a T cell subset sorted from them (not recorded which). The rearrangement links TRBV7-2 to TRBJ1-4, with TRBD1 matching over 7 bases. The CDR3 is CASSLAQGLVLFF. The CDR3 region has the DNA TGTGCCAGCAGCTTAGCACAGGGGTTGGTACTGTTTTTT.